This T cell receptor beta chain was obtained from a study of a mutant IDH1 vaccine in newly diagnosed glioma. Overall study context: V12 occurred at week 35 and V13 at week 47.

The time point: week 47, end of study. One vaccine dose held 300 ug of mutant IDH1 20-mer peptide and came with topical imiquimod. A word on this clone: The antigen remains undetermined.

Method: immunoSEQ multiplex PCR; TCRdb's copy keeps in-frame clones and lacks some. Altogether roughly 35,000 clones are present, about 75% being singletons, with the ten largest covering about 8.9%. This CDR3 region has 13 residues. Germline V gene sequence: CDR1 MNHEY, CDR2 SVGAGI. Trimming stripped 7 bases from V and 6 bases from J, with 12 bases between. This TCR was sampled from a man between 35 and 55 years old with glioma. Sequencing was performed on PBMCs, taken from a glioma patient whose treatment included an IDH1 peptide vaccine. The chain employs TRBV6-5 and TRBJ1-4, with D unclear. CDR3 bases: TGTGCCAGCATGGAGGGCGGGGATGAAAAACTGTTTTTT. It specifies CASMEGGDEKLFF.